Each of the 4 T cell receptor beta chains below was sequenced from the same sample in a study of brain T cells in children with intractable seizures. Method: immunoSEQ multiplex PCR; TCRdb's copy keeps in-frame clones and lacks some. The table has tens of thousands of clones, just over 90% seen once. The sample in question was peripheral blood, obtained at surgery. Receptor source: a boy younger than two with tuberous sclerosis and intractable seizures.

The chain couples TRBV2 to TRBJ1-1; D perhaps matches TRBD1 (6 bases). V shed 3 bases and J shed 0 bases, with 8 bases lying between them. Germline assignment: CDR1 SNHLY and CDR2 FYNNEI. This CDR3 is 14 amino acids long. This CDR3 is CASSDQGLNTEAFF. In DNA form, the CDR3 reads TGTGCCAGCAGTGACCAGGGGCTGAACACTGAAGCTTTCTTT.

This chain connects TRBV14 to TRBJ2-7; D is possibly TRBD2 (6 bases). This CDR3 spans 12 amino acids. Trimming shortened V by 6 bases and J by 6 bases, and 12 bases separated the two germline ends. Germline assignment: CDR1 SGHDN and CDR2 FVKESK. The CDR3 DNA reads TGTGCCAGCAGTCGGGGAGGCCGCGAGCAGTACTTC. Encoded protein: CASSRGGREQYF. Looking up the rest from reference TRBV14 and TRBJ2-7 gives the full variable domain: EAGVTQFPSHSVIEKGQTVTLRCDPISGHDNLYWYRRVMGKEIKFLLHFVKESKQDESGMPNNRFLAERTGGTYSTLKVQPAELEDSGVYFCASSRGGREQYFGPGTRLTVT.

This clone was found once. The J gene is TRBJ1-1, the V gene TRBV13, with D hard to call. The V end lost 5 bases, the J end lost 3 bases, and 13 bases lay between the germline ends. CDR3 length: 14 residues. Looked up from germline, CDR1 is PRHDT and CDR2 is FYEKMQ (reference sequence). The chain's CDR3 is CASSGGGVDTEAFF. The CDR3, as DNA: TGTGCCAGCAGCGGCGGCGGGGTTGACACTGAAGCTTTCTTT.

This chain links TRBV19 with TRBJ1-4, with D tentatively TRBD1 (6 bases). This CDR3 region has 14 residues. Trimming shortened V by 5 bases and J by 5 bases, and 12 bases separated the two germline ends. Germline CDR1 and CDR2: LNHDA and SQIVND (reference sequence). CDR3 sequence (DNA): TGTGCCAGTAGTCGGCAGGGGCGAAATGAAAAACTGTTTTTT. As protein: CASSRQGRNEKLFF.